The 28 T cell receptor beta chains in this list originate from one sample, sequenced in a study of control samples from healthy donors and cancer patients (TCRdb year 2020). Library preparation was by the immunoSEQ multiplex PCR assay. Held by TCRdb, this immuneACCESS table contains in-frame sequences only and omits some clones. Under half of the omission traces to an unresolved V gene where checked; the cause of the rest is unknown. The sample profile shows around 150,000 clones; around 88% of them were found once. Over 1.5% of the sample lies in the top ten. The sequenced sample consisted of blood. The receptors stem from a man aged 18-30 years in good health.

The table lists this clone with a few counts. The chain employs TRBV5-6 and TRBJ2-1; 9 bases line up with TRBD1. Per germline, CDR1 SGHDT and CDR2 YYEEEE. Germline trimming cut 3 bases from V and 8 bases from J; bases unmatched to any gene: 18. This CDR3 spans 18 amino acids. This CDR3 reads CASSSQGALGLLRDEQFF. DNA for the CDR3: TGTGCCAGCAGCTCACAGGGGGCGCTGGGACTACTTAGGGATGAGCAGTTCTTC.

This chain uses TRBV18 with TRBJ2-7; no reliable D call. Germline values: CDR1 KGHSH, CDR2 LQKENI. The CDR3 is 14 amino acids. The ends were cut back, 6 bases at V and 3 bases at J, with 15 bases in the middle. The CDR3 region has the DNA TGTGCCAGCTCTCTTACCGGCCAGGACTACGAGCAGTACTTC. As protein: CASSLTGQDYEQYF.

This clone has a single count. The chain uses TRBV6-5 and TRBJ2-7, with D perhaps TRBD2 (5 bases). The germline gives CDR1 MNHEY, CDR2 SVGAGI. Between the trimmed V and J ends, which lost 2 bases and 9 bases, there was a span of 14 bases. The CDR3 has 13 amino acids. CDR3 sequence (DNA): TGTGCCAGCAGTTACAGCCCGAGAAGCGGGCAGTACTTC. Its protein product is CASSYSPRSGQYF.

The J gene is TRBJ2-3, the V gene TRBV28, with TRBD2 matching 11 bases. After removal of 5 bases from V and 4 bases from J, the junction contained 2 bases not matched to a gene. Germline-derived CDR1 and CDR2 are MDHEN and SYDVKM. There are 14 residues in the CDR3. The CDR3 bases are TGTGCCAGCAGTCTACTAGCGGGGGCAGATACGCAGTATTTT. It is translated as CASSLLAGADTQYF.

This chain connects TRBV28 to TRBJ1-1, with TRBD1 identical over 9 bases. This CDR3 contains 15 residues. Trimming cost V 3 bases and J 5 bases; bases outside gene matches: 7. Germline CDR1 reads MDHEN; CDR2 reads SYDVKM. The CDR3 nucleotides read TGTGCCAGCAGTTTCCTGGACAGGGGTGGGACTGAAGCTTTCTTT. Translated: CASSFLDRGGTEAFF.

This clone occurred a few times. The chain recombines TRBV10-3 with TRBJ2-1; D remains unclear. CDR3 length: 13 amino acids. CDR1 and CDR2 (germline): ENHRY, SYGVKD. V was shortened by 0 bases and J by 5 bases, with 5 bases between the two germline ends. CDR3 nucleotide sequence: TGTGCCATCAGTGAGTCGCAGCACAATGAGCAGTTCTTC. Encoded protein: CAISESQHNEQFF.

Worth noting for this clone: This CDR3 is also generated by other DNA sequences in the sample. The chain combines TRBV9 with TRBJ1-2, with 8 bases matching TRBD1. The CDR3 runs to 12 residues. With 3 bases clipped from V and 5 bases from J, the junction kept 0 bases outside the gene matches. Germline lookup yields CDR1 SGDLS and CDR2 YYNGEE. CDR3 protein: CASSGTGYGYTF. CDR3 DNA sequence: TGTGCCAGCAGCGGGACAGGGTATGGCTACACCTTC.

This chain uses TRBV12-3 or TRBV12-4 with TRBJ2-2, with D unresolved. The ends were cut back, 6 bases at V and 6 bases at J, with 2 bases in the middle. CDR3 length: 10 amino acids. The CDR3 nucleotides read TGTGCCAGCAGAGCCGGGGAGCTGTTTTTT. It encodes CASRAGELFF.

The chain carries TRBV2 and TRBJ1-4, with no clear D. Deletions cut 1 base from V and 0 bases from J, with 15 bases between. Germline CDR1 and CDR2: SNHLY and FYNNEI. This CDR3 region has 18 residues. CDR3 in amino acids: CASSEGFRRLPTNEKLFF. The CDR3 DNA sequence: TGTGCCAGCAGTGAAGGGTTCAGGCGCCTCCCAACTAATGAAAAACTGTTTTTT.

The chain has TRBV9 and TRBJ2-7; 8 positions match TRBD1. Germline V gene lookup returns CDR1 SGDLS and CDR2 YYNGEE. The CDR3 runs 15 residues. V trimming: 0 bases; J trimming: 2 bases; junction bases outside the gene matches: 4. The CDR3 DNA is TGTGCCAGCAGCGTAGGGACAGGGATAACCTACGAGCAGTACTTC. This encodes CASSVGTGITYEQYF. The full variable domain, with the rest looked up from reference TRBV9 and TRBJ2-7, is DSGVTQTPKHLITATGQRVTLRCSPRSGDLSVYWYQQSLDQGLQFLIQYYNGEERAKGNILERFSAQQFPDLHSELNLSSLELGDSALYFCASSVGTGITYEQYFGPGTRLTVT.

This rearrangement joins TRBV19 to TRBJ1-2, with D maybe TRBD1 (5 bases). Per the germline V gene, CDR1 is LNHDA and CDR2 is SQIVND (reference sequence). V was pared by 6 bases and J by 1 base, with 15 bases between. CDR3 size: 15 residues. The CDR3 region has the DNA TGTGCCAGTAGGGGCTTGGGGACGATTAACTATGGCTACACCTTC. Its protein is CASRGLGTINYGYTF.

This sequence joins TRBV3-1 (or the pseudogene TRBV3-2) and TRBJ2-7; D assignment may be TRBD1 or TRBD2 (5 bases each). Trimming took 0 bases from V and 5 from J, leaving 11 bases between them. This CDR3 is 14 amino acids long. Germline loops: CDR1 LGHDT, CDR2 YNNKEL (reference sequence). CDR3 sequence: CASSQEADTNEQYF. CDR3 bases: TGTGCCAGCAGCCAAGAAGCGGACACCAACGAGCAGTACTTC.

V usage is TRBV7-2 and J usage is TRBJ1-1; D unresolved. Germline CDR1 and CDR2: SGHTA and FQGNSA. Trimming pared 2 bases from V and 1 base from J, leaving 8 bases between. The CDR3 is 14 residues long. DNA of the CDR3: TGTGCCAGCAGCTTATCCACGGCGAACACTGAAGCTTTCTTT. It is translated as CASSLSTANTEAFF. Supplemented by reference TRBV7-2 and TRBJ1-1, the full variable domain reads GAGVSQSPSNKVTEKGKDVELRCDPISGHTALYWYRQSLGQGLEFLIYFQGNSAPDKSGLPSDRFSAERTGGSVSTLTIQRTQQEDSAVYLCASSLSTANTEAFFGQGTRLTVV.

This chain uses TRBV7-3 with TRBJ2-7; D is unresolved. CDR3 size: 13 residues. The V end was cut by 2 bases, the J end by 6 bases, with 11 bases between. The V gene's germline CDR1 is SGHTA and CDR2 FQGTGA. The CDR3 loop reads CASSLLSSGEQYF. The DNA of the CDR3 is TGTGCCAGCAGCTTATTGTCCTCGGGCGAGCAGTACTTC.

The chain carries TRBV7-6 and TRBJ2-5; possibly TRBD1 or TRBD2 for D (5 bases each). Trimming pared 3 bases from V and 6 bases from J, leaving 11 bases between. In germline, CDR1 is SGHVS, CDR2 FNYEAQ. This CDR3 has 13 amino acids. The CDR3 bases are TGTGCCAGCAGCTTTTTGAGGGGCCAGACCCAGTACTTC. It encodes CASSFLRGQTQYF. The full variable domain, in which reference TRBV7-6 and TRBJ2-5 provide the parts outside the CDR3, is GAGVSQSPRYKVTKRGQDVALRCDPISGHVSLYWYRQALGQGPEFLTYFNYEAQQDKSGLPNDRFSAERPEGSISTLTIQRTEQRDSAMYRCASSFLRGQTQYFGPGTRLLVL.

The rearrangement uses TRBV19 and TRBJ1-2, with no clear D. CDR3 length: 13 amino acids. Trimming removed 7 bases from V and 2 bases from J, with 11 bases in between. Per germline, CDR1 LNHDA and CDR2 SQIVND (reference sequence). The CDR3 loop reads CASKPDGNYGYTF. CDR3 nucleotide sequence: TGTGCCAGTAAACCGGACGGAAACTATGGCTACACCTTC.

The CDR3 coding sequence is TGTGCCAGCAGCCTACAGGGCGTGGGTGGCTACACCTTC. Residues: CASSLQGVGGYTF. V and J are TRBV3-1 (or the pseudogene TRBV3-2) and TRBJ1-2, with D possibly TRBD1 on 6 matching bases. Germline V CDR1 and CDR2: LGHDT, YNNKEL (reference sequence). The V end lost 4 bases, the J end lost 7 bases, and 13 bases lay between the germline ends. This CDR3 spans 13 amino acids.

The chain recombines TRBV28 with TRBJ1-5, with D unresolved. The CDR3 sequence is 16 residues long. The germline V gene encodes CDR1 MDHEN and CDR2 SYDVKM. V lost 0 bases, J lost 3 bases, and 12 bases lay in between. The CDR3 spells CASSLWGDEDNQPQHF. The CDR3 nucleotides read TGTGCCAGCAGTTTATGGGGAGATGAGGACAATCAGCCCCAGCATTTT.

The CDR3 DNA reads as TGTGCCAGCAGCTTGGCTGCCGCAGGGGTCGCACGGTACGAGCAGTACTTC. Its protein product is CASSLAAAGVARYEQYF. The V call is TRBV7-8, the J call TRBJ2-7; weak D call: TRBD1 (6 bases). Trimming stripped 3 bases from V and 4 bases from J, with 22 bases between. In germline, CDR1 is SGHVS, CDR2 FQNEAQ. The CDR3 runs to 17 residues.

This chain joins TRBV11-2 and TRBJ2-7; TRBD1 might be the D (8 bases). Germline-derived CDR1 and CDR2 are SGHAT and FQNNGV. Trimming shortened V by 4 bases and J by 3 bases, and 16 bases separated the two germline ends. The CDR3 runs 15 residues. Here the CDR3 reads CASSSNRGGIYEQYF. The CDR3 DNA sequence: TGTGCCAGCAGCTCAAACAGGGGGGGTATCTACGAGCAGTACTTC.

The chain combines TRBV7-2 with TRBJ1-1; D unresolved. The V gene's germline CDR1 is SGHTA and CDR2 FQGNSA. Trimming cost V 3 bases and J 5 bases, with 16 bases left between them. This CDR3 region has 15 residues. The chain's CDR3 is CASSFPRGLFTEAFF. CDR3 nucleotide sequence: TGTGCCAGCAGCTTCCCCCGAGGGTTGTTTACTGAAGCTTTCTTT.

This chain connects TRBV9 to TRBJ2-5; D is perhaps TRBD1 (6 bases). This CDR3 contains 14 residues. The ends were cut back, 3 bases at V and 5 bases at J, with 14 bases in the middle. The germline V gene encodes CDR1 SGDLS and CDR2 YYNGEE. The CDR3 DNA sequence: TGTGCCAGCAGCGCGCTGACAGGATCGGAGACCCAGTACTTC. Its protein product is CASSALTGSETQYF.

This chain joins TRBV28 and TRBJ2-5, with 12 bases identical to TRBD2. This CDR3 has 14 residues. J gave up 4 bases and V 4 bases, and 1 base lay outside the gene matches. Germline V gene data show CDR1 as MDHEN and CDR2 as SYDVKM. Written as DNA, the CDR3 is TGTGCCAGCAGTTCTAGCGGGGGGGGAGAGACCCAGTACTTC. Encoded protein: CASSSSGGGETQYF.

In its sample, this clone was seen once. This CDR3 reads CASSLDSYNEQFF. CDR3 in DNA: TGTGCCAGCAGCTTGGACAGCTACAATGAGCAGTTCTTC. The rearrangement uses TRBV11-3 and TRBJ2-1, with D possibly being TRBD1 (6 bases). V lost 3 bases to trimming and J lost 3 bases, with 6 bases between them. CDR3 length: 13 residues. Germline CDR1 and CDR2: SGHNT and YENEEA.

CDR3 in amino acids: CASSLVGTGNHEQYF. In DNA form, the CDR3 reads TGTGCCAGCAGCTTGGTCGGGACAGGGAACCACGAGCAGTACTTC. V is TRBV5-8 and J is TRBJ2-7; TRBD1 aligns across 9 bases. The CDR3 covers 15 residues. The germline gives CDR1 SGHTS, CDR2 YDEGEE. After removal of 0 bases from V and 5 bases from J, the junction contained 6 bases not matched to a gene.

The gene calls are TRBV19 and TRBJ2-1; D call uncertain. Trimming removed 5 bases from V and 1 base from J, with 9 bases in between. The CDR3 sequence is 14 residues long. CDR1 is LNHDA, CDR2 SQIVND, per germline (reference sequence). DNA for the CDR3: TGTGCCAGTAGTGTTGCAAGATCCTACAATGAGCAGTTCTTC. It yields the protein CASSVARSYNEQFF.

The V call is TRBV6-5, the J call TRBJ1-6, with 7 bases aligning to TRBD1. The CDR3 covers 13 residues. V shed 7 bases, J shed 9 bases, and the junction held 6 bases outside the gene matches. Germline CDR1 is MNHEY and CDR2 is SVGAGI. CDR3 nucleotide sequence: TGTGCCAGCAAAACAGGGGCAGGTTCACCCCTCCACTTT. It specifies CASKTGAGSPLHF.

The chain carries TRBV7-9 and TRBJ2-5; D not certain. V lost 8 bases and J lost 2, with 9 bases in between. The CDR3 has 12 amino acids. Germline loops: CDR1 SEHNR, CDR2 FQNEAQ (reference sequence). CDR3 in amino acids: CASETVQETQYF. CDR3 DNA: TGTGCCAGCGAGACGGTACAAGAGACCCAGTACTTC.